The T cell receptor (beta chain) under discussion was sequenced for a study of CD8+ T cells in alopecia areata (dated by TCRdb to 2016 to 2019). In the study overall: To study T cell clonal expansion in alopecia areata, the researchers applied high-throughput TCRbeta sequencing to both the C3H/HeJ mouse model and human patients. Human TCRbeta sequencing covered scalp tissue and sorted CD4+ and CD8+ peripheral blood T cells from patchy and totalis/universalis alopecia areata patients and healthy controls. Scalp clonality was compared across normal scalp (n=4), patchy alopecia areata scalp (n=8), and alopecia totalis/universalis scalp (n=8). The RNA source kit depended on sample type: the PAXgene miRNA kit for fixed scalp, the miRNeasy kit for PBMCs, and the RNeasy kit for mouse skin. immunoSEQ multiplex PCR using 35 Vbeta forward primers and 13 Jbeta reverse primers was used to amplify TCRbeta CDR3 regions.

The junction carries 13 bases between V and J, which are trimmed by 3 bases and 4 bases respectively. The cysteine opens and the phenylalanine closes a CDR3 of 15 amino acids. The CDR3 DNA has 45 bases and is translated from base 1. Looking up the germline V gene (reference sequence) yields CDR1 SEHNR and CDR2 FQNEAQ. The study at large found these results: TCR sequences shared between patients were less clear than in mice, possibly partly because of HLA diversity in the patient population. Unlike mouse skin, where gammadelta T cells dominate, normal human skin contains resident alphabeta T cells that get sequenced too, which complicates analysis of the scalp TCR repertoire. Higher clonality and more expanded CD8+ clones were observed in lesional scalp than in normal scalp, particularly in alopecia totalis/universalis, a finding suggestive of antigenic drive.

PBMCs were isolated by density centrifugation and stained for CD3, CD4 and CD8, after which CD4+ and CD8+ T cells were sorted on a FACSAria. Scalp biopsies and blood samples were obtained from unaffected controls. Libraries came from the immunoSEQ multiplex PCR assay. For TCR sequencing, RNA was extracted from every sample and reverse transcribed into cDNA to serve as template. SuperScript III was used to make first-strand cDNA, primed with a 2:1 mix of oligo-dT and random hexamers. A synthetic immune receptor repertoire was used to measure amplification bias, and any remaining bias was corrected computationally. The study's own analysis went as follows. Raw reads were preprocessed to remove errors, and CDR3 was defined by IMGT conventions from the conserved cysteine to phenylalanine. To get clonality, Shannon entropy was normalized by log2 of the number of productive unique TCRs and the result was subtracted from 1. CD4 or CD8 identity of scalp clones was inferred by cross-referencing scalp TCRbeta sequences with sorted blood CD4 and CD8 repertoires. As stored in TCRdb, this immuneACCESS dataset retains in-frame rearrangements with V and J assigned. A fraction of the clones does not appear; measured against another copy, unresolved V genes explain less than half of the discrepancy, and the remainder lacks a known reason. That table gives V, J and clone size, and the DNA gave D and trimming. Across this sample there are about 200,000 clones, with around 50% seen only once. Roughly 5% of the sample is held by the ten biggest clonotypes.

For this clone: Its antigen is not yet known. One base away there is no much larger clone; base qualities are not given.

The sample was CD8+ T cells sorted from blood. The rearrangement joined TRBV7-9 to TRBJ2-1, with TRBD2 perhaps the D gene, on 7 matching bases. The sequence came from a human donor in good health. The bases read TGTGCCAGCAGCTTTCTGGCGGGGGCATACAATGAGCAGTTCTTC. This translates into CASSFLAGAYNEQFF. The entire variable domain, with the stretches around the CDR3 drawn from the reference TRBV7-9 and TRBJ2-1 proteins, is DTGVSQNPRHKITKRGQNVTFRCDPISEHNRLYWYRQTLGQGPEFLTYFQNEAQLEKSRLLSDRFSAERPKGSFSTLEIQRTEQGDSAMYLCASSFLAGAYNEQFFGPGTRLTVL.